This T cell receptor beta chain was sequenced for a study of beta chain features in type 1 diabetes (dated by TCRdb to 2016 to 2019). With respect to the entire study: Mean age, gender distribution, total cell number and subset yield were not different between patients and healthy donors. A total of just under 110,000,000 sorted cells were examined across all samples, and RNA yield correlated strongly with the number of cells per subset. In the study, recently diagnosed type 1 diabetes patients and matched healthy donors were compared on the TCRB repertoires of their sorted circulating CD4+ T cell subsets. Regulatory and stem cell-like memory subsets were isolated from only 8 patients and about 8 healthy donors, whereas naive and central memory subsets came from all 28 donors.

All of the isolated RNA was reverse transcribed with the High Capacity cDNA Reverse Transcription Kit, so expressed TCRB transcripts were sequenced. Deep immunoSEQ sequencing was applied to naive, central memory and regulatory T cell samples, giving an average of roughly 3.5 million total reads per sample. Sorted cells were lysed in RLT buffer and RNA was extracted with DNase-treated RNeasy Micro or Mini kits, depending on cell number. Each cell subset was processed separately to prevent cross-contamination, with patient and healthy donor samples processed together. TCRB sequences were amplified from cDNA with the immunoSEQ multiplex PCR, producing 87-bp fragments spanning the CDR3 region. Amplicons were sequenced on the Illumina HiSeq platform. The authors' pipeline ran thus. PCR bias was computationally corrected using synthetic template baselines, reads within Hamming distance 2 were collapsed, and singletons that could not be merged were discarded. Reads were aligned to IMGT to assign V, D and J genes, CDR3 length, and insertions or deletions at six rearrangement sites. Within each subset, clonotype counts were normalized to sorted cell number, after which true diversity and Gini coefficients were computed with the tcR R package. Repertoire sharing was quantified using the overlap coefficient calculated on TCRB nucleotide sequences. Out-of-frame TCRB sequences from naive cells were analyzed as a proxy for the pre-selection repertoire. Not all clones reach the TCRdb copy of this immuneACCESS table, which keeps in-frame sequences only. Checked studies attribute under half of the gap to unresolved V genes and leave the rest unexplained. That table gives V, J and clone size, and the DNA gave D and trimming. The sample contains under 450,000 clones, around 16% of them found a single time. Roughly 0.019% of the sample is taken by the ten largest.

Results and caveats for the whole study, not just this receptor: Fewer insertions and more nucleotide deletions at VDJ recombination sites were observed in patients with type 1 diabetes, implying thymic rearrangement abnormalities. Because the HLA sub-analyses included only small numbers of individuals, any influence of HLA type on TCRB rearrangement was left unresolved. PCR might favor shorter templates, but patient and control samples were amplified and corrected together, so any skew would affect both groups equally. In all four CD4+ subsets, TCRB CDR3 length was moderately but significantly shorter in type 1 diabetes patients. Naive, central memory and regulatory TCRB repertoires appeared more similar among patients than among healthy donors. Because cDNA rather than genomic DNA was sequenced, highly expressing activated cells could have been over-represented, although no difference in activation and CD3 levels was found between groups.

CDR1 and CDR2 (MNHEY, SMNVEV) derive from the germline V gene (reference sequence). The CDR3 goes from the cysteine to the phenylalanine over 14 residues. Of all the DNA, just the CDR3 is kept, 42 bases in frame from base 1. At the junction V is shortened by 6 bases and J by 2 bases; bases outside the gene matches: 7. Comment on this clone: The antigen it recognizes is unknown. No base qualities exist here, and no much larger clone lies one base off it.

From each donor, a single peripheral blood sample of 95 to 150 mL on average was drawn into heparinised tubes. A BD FACSAria II and a panel including CD45RO, CCR7, CD25, CD127, CD95 and CD27 were used to sort naive, central memory, regulatory and stem cell-like memory CD4+ T cells. Purity was above 95% for every sorted population. PBMCs were separated immediately by Lymphoprep density gradient centrifugation and were stained directly, without being cultured. So that batch effects would be minimized, each experiment stained and sorted samples in pairs, pairing one healthy donor with one patient. This chain joins TRBV27 to TRBJ2-7; TRBD1 fits 7 bases in the junction. Sequencing was carried out using naive CD4+ T cells from blood. Taken with the paper, the label for cell subset or site translates to: true naive CD4+ T cells. The TCR originated in a woman under 30 in good health. The sequence in DNA is TGTGCCAGCAGCCGAAACAGGGGCCCCTACGAGCAGTACTTC. Protein translation: CASSRNRGPYEQYF.